This T cell receptor (beta chain) comes out of a study of identical twins' blood T cells. Overall study context: About 6 alpha and roughly 6 beta libraries together yielded some 50 million reads. Study-level findings and limits: Twin repertoire similarity may partly reflect shared environment.

This clonotype was observed a handful of times. Its cognate antigen is unknown. Original methodology: Each library had about 2 to 4 million CDR3 reads and about 85,000 to nearly 550,000 clonotypes. TCRdb re-analysed the 5' RACE reads in MiXCR, keeping a single row per CDR3 protein. These V and J calls rely on TCRdb rather than the paper's analysis. The top ten clones hold 6.1% of a sample with 350,000 to 400,000 distinct CDR3 sequences, more than 25% of them seen once. Per germline, CDR1 SEHNR and CDR2 FQNEAQ (reference sequence). The CDR3 sequence is 14 residues long. V was pared by 4 bases and J by 3 bases, with 5 bases of the junction left unmatched.

The rearrangement uses TRBV7-9 and TRBJ2-5; TRBD1 aligns across 7 bases. The clonotype comes from a woman aged 18-49 years in good health. The sequenced material came from PBMCs. CDR3 residues: CASSSRDRKETQYF. In nucleotides, the CDR3 is TGTGCCAGCAGCTCCCGGGACAGAAAAGAGACCCAGTACTTC. Complete variable domain (other parts from reference TRBV7-9 and TRBJ2-5): DTGVSQNPRHKITKRGQNVTFRCDPISEHNRLYWYRQTLGQGPEFLTYFQNEAQLEKSRLLSDRFSAERPKGSFSTLEIQRTEQGDSAMYLCASSSRDRKETQYFGPGTRLLVL.